The rows below give T cell receptor beta chains drawn from one sample of a study of cytomegalovirus exposure and HLA in healthy donors. The table came from immunoSEQ multiplex PCR; TCRdb's copy has only in-frame clones and leaves some out. The repertoire includes some 140,000 clones, 75% to 85% of them detected once, and 3.1% sits in the top ten. Source material: PBMCs. These receptors were obtained from a female donor in good health and CMV-seronegative. The CDR3 runs from the conserved cysteine through the conserved F or W. The D gene is left open where the match is weak. Size values are once, few and many counts, or a class for expanded clones, and some rows have none.

j_call v_call d_call clone_size cdr3_aa cdr3_nt
TRBJ1-2 TRBV5-1 . . CASSGDSYGYTF TGCGCCAGCAGCGGCGACAGCTATGGCTACACCTTC
TRBJ2-5 TRBV14 . . CASSQGGRAETQYF TGTGCCAGCAGCCAAGGTGGCAGGGCAGAGACCCAGTACTTC
TRBJ2-7 TRBV2 TRBD2 once CASSSLAGRTSYEQYF TGTGCCAGCAGTTCACTAGCGGGCCGAACCTCCTACGAGCAGTACTTC
TRBJ2-5 TRBV7-9 . . CASSLGGSGQETQYF TGTGCCAGCAGCTTAGGAGGGTCTGGGCAAGAGACCCAGTACTTC
TRBJ1-2 TRBV7-2 TRBD1 . CASSYGTGNGYTF TGTGCCAGCAGCTACGGGACAGGGAATGGCTACACCTTC
TRBJ2-7 TRBV28 . . CATTGNSYEQYF TGTGCCACTACCGGGAACTCCTACGAGCAGTACTTC
TRBJ1-1 TRBV19 . . CASSDYGGAFF TGTGCCAGTAGTGATTACGGTGGAGCTTTCTTT
TRBJ2-1 TRBV5-1 . . CASSPPGAYNEQFF TGCGCCAGCAGCCCCCCCGGAGCCTACAATGAGCAGTTCTTC
TRBJ2-5 TRBV5-4 TRBD1 . CASSSWDRGLRETQYF TGTGCCAGCAGCTCGTGGGACAGGGGGTTGAGGGAGACCCAGTACTTC
TRBJ1-2 TRBV25-1 TRBD1 . CASSENRGKGYGYTF TGTGCCAGCAGTGAGAACAGGGGTAAGGGCTATGGCTACACCTTC
TRBJ2-3 TRBV18 TRBD2 . CASSPPILAGGTQYF TGTGCCAGCTCACCACCGATTCTAGCGGGAGGTACGCAGTATTTT
TRBJ1-6 TRBV18 . . CASSLTGVNSPLHF TGTGCCAGCTCACTCACAGGTGTCAATTCACCCCTCCACTTT
TRBJ1-6 TRBV5-1 TRBD1 . CASSITGTANSPLHF TGCGCCAGCAGCATTACCGGGACAGCCAATTCACCCCTCCACTTT
TRBJ1-2 TRBV5-1 . . CASSLVGGAGPYGYTF TGCGCCAGCAGCTTGGTAGGCGGAGCGGGTCCCTATGGCTACACCTTC
TRBJ2-3 TRBV7-8 TRBD2 . CASSLARLASRTDTQYF TGTGCCAGCAGCCTCGCCCGACTAGCGTCACGCACAGATACGCAGTATTTT
TRBJ2-2 TRBV4-1 . . CASSQRQGTGELFF TGCGCCAGCAGCCAGAGGCAGGGCACCGGGGAGCTGTTTTTT
TRBJ2-1 TRBV2 TRBD2 . CASSAPGLASYNEQFF TGTGCCAGCAGTGCCCCCGGACTAGCTTCCTACAATGAGCAGTTCTTC
TRBJ2-7 TRBV13 . . CASSLSNYEQYF TGTGCCAGCAGCTTGTCAAACTACGAGCAGTACTTC
TRBJ1-1 TRBV19 TRBD1 once CASRTDRVPTEAFF TGTGCCAGTAGGACCGACAGGGTTCCCACTGAAGCTTTCTTT
TRBJ1-5 TRBV4-2 TRBD1 . CASSQDLQGQVLNQPQHF TGTGCCAGCAGCCAAGATCTACAGGGACAGGTACTGAATCAGCCCCAGCATTTT
TRBJ2-7 TRBV19 TRBD1 . CASRRFSTGLGSYEQYF TGTGCCAGTAGAAGATTTTCGACAGGGCTGGGCTCCTACGAGCAGTACTTC
TRBJ2-3 TRBV7-9 TRBD2 . CASSLALSSGRASTDTQYF TGTGCCAGCAGCTTAGCTCTGAGTAGCGGGAGGGCTAGCACAGATACGCAGTATTTT
TRBJ2-5 TRBV27 . once CASSLSGDGETQYF TGTGCCAGCAGTTTATCGGGAGACGGAGAGACCCAGTACTTC
TRBJ1-5 TRBV27 . . CASRRRGGNQPQHF TGTGCCAGCAGGCGCCGCGGTGGCAATCAGCCCCAGCATTTT
TRBJ2-6 TRBV7-9 . . CASRAGTALDSGANVLTF TGTGCCAGCAGGGCGGGGACGGCGCTCGACTCTGGGGCCAACGTCCTGACTTTC
TRBJ2-1 TRBV4-1 TRBD2 . CASSQAYSGGVSSNEQFF TGCGCCAGCAGCCAAGCCTATAGCGGGGGGGTTAGTTCGAATGAGCAGTTCTTC
TRBJ1-2 TRBV7-2 . . CASSFAQGGYGYTF TGTGCCAGCAGCTTCGCACAAGGAGGCTATGGCTACACCTTC
TRBJ2-7 TRBV2 TRBD2 . CASSSGRNSYEQYF TGTGCCAGCAGCAGCGGGAGGAACTCCTACGAGCAGTACTTC
TRBJ2-2 TRBV6-6 . . CASSSNTGELFF TGTGCCAGCAGTTCAAACACCGGGGAGCTGTTTTTT
TRBJ1-6 TRBV6-5 TRBD1 once CASHRGEYNSPLHF TGTGCCAGCCACAGGGGAGAATATAATTCACCCCTCCACTTT
TRBJ2-5 TRBV5-1 . . CASSLTDQETQYF TGCGCCAGCAGCTTGACAGACCAAGAGACCCAGTACTTC
TRBJ2-1 TRBV11-3 TRBD2 . CASSPGLAEDNEQFF TGTGCCAGCAGCCCGGGACTAGCGGAGGACAATGAGCAGTTCTTC
TRBJ1-2 TRBV7-3 . . CASSFGDSLYGYTF TGTGCCAGCAGCTTCGGAGACAGCCTATATGGCTACACCTTC